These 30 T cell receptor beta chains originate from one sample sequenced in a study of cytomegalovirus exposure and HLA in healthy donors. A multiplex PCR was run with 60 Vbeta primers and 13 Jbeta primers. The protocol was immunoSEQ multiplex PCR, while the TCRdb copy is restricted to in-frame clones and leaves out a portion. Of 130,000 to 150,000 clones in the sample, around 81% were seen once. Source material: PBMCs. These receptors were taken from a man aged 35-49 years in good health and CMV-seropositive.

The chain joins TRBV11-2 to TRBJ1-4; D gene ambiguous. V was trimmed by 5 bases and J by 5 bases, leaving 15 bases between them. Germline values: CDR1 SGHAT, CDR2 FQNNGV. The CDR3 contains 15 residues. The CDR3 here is CASSLGPGKNEKLFF. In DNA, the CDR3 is TGTGCCAGCAGCCTTGGACCGGGGAAAAATGAAAAACTGTTTTTT.

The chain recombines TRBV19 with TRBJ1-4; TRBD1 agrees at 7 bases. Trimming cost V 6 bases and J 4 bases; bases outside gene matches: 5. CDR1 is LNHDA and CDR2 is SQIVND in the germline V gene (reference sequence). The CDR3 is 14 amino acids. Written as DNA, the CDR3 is TGTGCCAGTAGCCCGACAGGGAATAATGAAAAACTGTTTTTT. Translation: CASSPTGNNEKLFF.

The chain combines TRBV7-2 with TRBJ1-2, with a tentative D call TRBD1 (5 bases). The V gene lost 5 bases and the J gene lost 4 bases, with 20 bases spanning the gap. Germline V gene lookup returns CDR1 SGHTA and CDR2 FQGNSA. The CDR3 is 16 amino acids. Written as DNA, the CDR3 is TGTGCCAGCAGCCCCCGGGGGGACGCCGCCGCCTATGGCTACACCTTC. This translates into CASSPRGDAAAYGYTF.

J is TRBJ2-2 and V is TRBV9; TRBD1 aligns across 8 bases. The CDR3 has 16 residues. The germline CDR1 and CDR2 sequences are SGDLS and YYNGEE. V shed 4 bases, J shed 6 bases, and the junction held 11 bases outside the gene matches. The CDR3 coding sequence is TGTGCCAGCAGCCCAACCACAGGGGGTTTTGCCGGGGAGCTGTTTTTT. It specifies CASSPTTGGFAGELFF.

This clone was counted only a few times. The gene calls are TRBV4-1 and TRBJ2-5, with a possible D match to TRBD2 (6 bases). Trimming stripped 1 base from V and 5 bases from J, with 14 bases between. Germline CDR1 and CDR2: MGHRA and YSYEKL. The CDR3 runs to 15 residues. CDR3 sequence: CASSQVGGLRETQYF. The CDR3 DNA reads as TGCGCCAGCAGCCAAGTAGGCGGACTAAGGGAGACCCAGTACTTC.

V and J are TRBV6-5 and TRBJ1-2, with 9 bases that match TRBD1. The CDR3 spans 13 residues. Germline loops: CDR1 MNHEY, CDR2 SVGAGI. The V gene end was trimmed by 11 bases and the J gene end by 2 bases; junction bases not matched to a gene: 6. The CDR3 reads CAVGDRANYGYTF. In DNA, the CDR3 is TGTGCCGTGGGGGACAGGGCGAACTATGGCTACACCTTC.

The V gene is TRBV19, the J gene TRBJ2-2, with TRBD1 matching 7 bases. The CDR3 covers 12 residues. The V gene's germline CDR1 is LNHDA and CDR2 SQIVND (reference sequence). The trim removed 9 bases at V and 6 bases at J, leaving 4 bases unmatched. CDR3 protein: CARDTGAGELFF. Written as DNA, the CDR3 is TGTGCCAGAGATACAGGGGCCGGGGAGCTGTTTTTT. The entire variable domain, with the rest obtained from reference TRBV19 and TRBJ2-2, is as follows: DGGITQSPKYLFRKEGQNVTLSCEQNLNHDAMYWYRQDPGQGLRLIYYSQIVNDFQKGDIAEGYSVSREKKESFPLTVTSAQKNPTAFYLCARDTGAGELFFGEGSRLTVL.

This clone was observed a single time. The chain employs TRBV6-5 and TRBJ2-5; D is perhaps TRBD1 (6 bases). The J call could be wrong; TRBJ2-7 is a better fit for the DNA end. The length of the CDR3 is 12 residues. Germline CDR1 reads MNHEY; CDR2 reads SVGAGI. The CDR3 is CASSAGVYEQYF. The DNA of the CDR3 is TGTGCCAGCAGCGCAGGGGTCTACGAGCAGTACTTC.

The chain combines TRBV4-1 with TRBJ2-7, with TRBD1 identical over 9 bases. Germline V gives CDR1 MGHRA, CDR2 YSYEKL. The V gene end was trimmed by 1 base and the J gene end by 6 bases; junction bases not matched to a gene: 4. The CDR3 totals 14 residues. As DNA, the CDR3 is TGCGCCAGCAGCCAAGTCGTGACAGGGGGCGAGCAGTACTTC. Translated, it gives CASSQVVTGGEQYF.

The CDR3 loop is CASSIGGTSPYEQYF. In DNA form, the CDR3 reads TGTGCCAGTAGTATCGGCGGGACGAGCCCTTACGAGCAGTACTTC. This sequence joins TRBV19 and TRBJ2-7; possibly TRBD2 for D (6 bases). CDR3 length: 15 amino acids. V was cut by 3 bases and J by 4 bases, with 16 bases left in between. Germline CDR1 reads LNHDA; CDR2 reads SQIVND (reference sequence).

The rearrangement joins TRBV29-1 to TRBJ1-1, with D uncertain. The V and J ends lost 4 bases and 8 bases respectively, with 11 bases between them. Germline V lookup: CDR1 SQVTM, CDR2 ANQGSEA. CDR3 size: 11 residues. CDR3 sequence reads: CSVVTGGEAFF. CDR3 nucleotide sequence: TGCAGCGTTGTAACCGGAGGAGAAGCTTTCTTT.

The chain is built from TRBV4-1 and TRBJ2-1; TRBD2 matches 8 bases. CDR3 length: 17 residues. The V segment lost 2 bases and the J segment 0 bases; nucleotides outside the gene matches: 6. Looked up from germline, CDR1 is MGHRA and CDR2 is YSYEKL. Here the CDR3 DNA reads TGCGCCAGCAGCCAAACTATAGCGGGGAGCTCCTACAATGAGCAGTTCTTC. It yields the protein CASSQTIAGSSYNEQFF.

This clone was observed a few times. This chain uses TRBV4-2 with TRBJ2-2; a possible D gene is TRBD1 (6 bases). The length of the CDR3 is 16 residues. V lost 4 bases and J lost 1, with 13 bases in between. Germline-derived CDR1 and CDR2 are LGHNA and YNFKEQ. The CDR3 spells CASSLGGGLNTGELFF. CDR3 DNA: TGTGCCAGCAGCCTCGGTGGGGGCCTGAACACCGGGGAGCTGTTTTTT.

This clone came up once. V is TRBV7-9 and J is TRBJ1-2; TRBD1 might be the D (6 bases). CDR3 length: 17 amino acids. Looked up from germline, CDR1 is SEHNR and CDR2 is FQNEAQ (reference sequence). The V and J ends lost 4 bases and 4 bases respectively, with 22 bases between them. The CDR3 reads CASSSQVPGHLIYGYTF. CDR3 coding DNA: TGTGCCAGCAGCTCACAAGTTCCGGGACACCTCATCTATGGCTACACCTTC.

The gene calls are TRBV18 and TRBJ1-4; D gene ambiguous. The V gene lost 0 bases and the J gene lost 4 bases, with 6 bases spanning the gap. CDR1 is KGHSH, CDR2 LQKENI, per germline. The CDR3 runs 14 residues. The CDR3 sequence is CASSPPNNNEKLFF. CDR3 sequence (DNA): TGTGCCAGCTCACCACCGAACAATAATGAAAAACTGTTTTTT.

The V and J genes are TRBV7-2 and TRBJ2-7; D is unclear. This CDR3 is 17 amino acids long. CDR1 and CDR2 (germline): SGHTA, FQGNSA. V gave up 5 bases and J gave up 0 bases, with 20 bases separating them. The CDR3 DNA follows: TGTGCCAGCAGCCCCTTAGGCGGCCCATTTACCTCCTACGAGCAGTACTTC. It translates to CASSPLGGPFTSYEQYF.

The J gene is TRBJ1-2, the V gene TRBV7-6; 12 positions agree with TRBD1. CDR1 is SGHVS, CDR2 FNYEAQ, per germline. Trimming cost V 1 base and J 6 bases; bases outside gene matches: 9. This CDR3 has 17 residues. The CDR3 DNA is TGTGCCAGCAGCTTAGGGATGCCGGGACAGGGGGCGGATGGCTACACCTTC. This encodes CASSLGMPGQGADGYTF.

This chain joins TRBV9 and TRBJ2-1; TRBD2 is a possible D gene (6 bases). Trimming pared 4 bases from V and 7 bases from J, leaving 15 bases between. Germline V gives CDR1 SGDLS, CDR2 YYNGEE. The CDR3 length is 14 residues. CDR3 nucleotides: TGTGCCAGCAGCCCAAGACTAGTAGTAAATGAGCAGTTCTTC. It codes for CASSPRLVVNEQFF.

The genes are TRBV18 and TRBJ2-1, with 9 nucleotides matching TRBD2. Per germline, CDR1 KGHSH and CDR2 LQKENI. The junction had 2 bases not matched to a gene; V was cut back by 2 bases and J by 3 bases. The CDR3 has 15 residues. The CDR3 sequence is CASSPVTSGYNEQFF. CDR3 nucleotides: TGTGCCAGCTCACCAGTGACTAGCGGCTACAATGAGCAGTTCTTC.

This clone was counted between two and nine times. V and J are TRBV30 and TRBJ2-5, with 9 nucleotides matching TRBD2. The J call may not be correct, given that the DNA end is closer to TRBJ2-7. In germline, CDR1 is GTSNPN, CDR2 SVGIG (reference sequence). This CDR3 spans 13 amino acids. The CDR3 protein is CAWSLAGVYEQYF. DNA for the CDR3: TGTGCCTGGAGTTTAGCGGGAGTGTACGAGCAGTACTTC.

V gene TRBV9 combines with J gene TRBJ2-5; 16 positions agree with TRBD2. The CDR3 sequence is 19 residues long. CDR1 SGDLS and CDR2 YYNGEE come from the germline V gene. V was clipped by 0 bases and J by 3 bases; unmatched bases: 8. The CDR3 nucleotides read TGTGCCAGCAGCGTAGAGGGGACTAGCGGGGGGGGGACCAAAGAGACCCAGTACTTC. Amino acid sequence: CASSVEGTSGGGTKETQYF.

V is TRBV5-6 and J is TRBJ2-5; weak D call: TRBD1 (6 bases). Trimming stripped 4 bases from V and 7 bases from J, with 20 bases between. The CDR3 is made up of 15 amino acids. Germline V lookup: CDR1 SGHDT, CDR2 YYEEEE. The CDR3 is CASSHTAQGGRTQYF. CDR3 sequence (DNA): TGTGCCAGCAGCCATACGGCACAGGGTGGGAGGACCCAGTACTTC.

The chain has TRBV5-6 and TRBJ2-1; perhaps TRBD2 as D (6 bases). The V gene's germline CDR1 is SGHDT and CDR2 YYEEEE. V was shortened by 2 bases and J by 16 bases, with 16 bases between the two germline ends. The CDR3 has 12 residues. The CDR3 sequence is CASSFRLAGQFF. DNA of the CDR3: TGTGCCAGCAGCTTTCGGCTCGCGGGGCAATTCTTC. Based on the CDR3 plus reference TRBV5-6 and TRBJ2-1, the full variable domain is DAGVTQSPTHLIKTRGQQVTLRCSPKSGHDTVSWYQQALGQGPQFIFQYYEEEERQRGNFPDRFSGHQFPNYSSELNVNALLLGDSALYLCASSFRLAGQFFGPGTRLTVL.

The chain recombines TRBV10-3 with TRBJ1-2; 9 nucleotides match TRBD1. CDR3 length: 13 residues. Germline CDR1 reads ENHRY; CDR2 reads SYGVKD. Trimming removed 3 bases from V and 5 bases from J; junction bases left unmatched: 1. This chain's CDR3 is CAISEGQGYGYTF. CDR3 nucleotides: TGTGCCATCAGTGAAGGACAGGGGTATGGCTACACCTTC.

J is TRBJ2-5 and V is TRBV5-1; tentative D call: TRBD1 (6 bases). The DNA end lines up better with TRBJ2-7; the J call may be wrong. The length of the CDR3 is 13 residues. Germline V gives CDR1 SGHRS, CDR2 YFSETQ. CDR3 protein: CASSLEQGYEQYF. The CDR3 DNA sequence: TGCGCCAGCAGCTTGGAACAGGGATACGAGCAGTACTTC.

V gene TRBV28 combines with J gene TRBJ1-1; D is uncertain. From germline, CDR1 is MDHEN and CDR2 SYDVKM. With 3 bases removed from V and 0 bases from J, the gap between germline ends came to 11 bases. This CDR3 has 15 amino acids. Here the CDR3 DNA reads TGTGCCAGCAGTTTCCCCAGACTGGTGAACACTGAAGCTTTCTTT. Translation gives CASSFPRLVNTEAFF.

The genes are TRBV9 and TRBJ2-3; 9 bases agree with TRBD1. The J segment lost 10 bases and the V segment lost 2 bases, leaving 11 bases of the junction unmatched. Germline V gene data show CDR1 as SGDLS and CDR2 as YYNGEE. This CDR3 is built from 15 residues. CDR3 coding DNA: TGTGCCAGCAGCGTCTCCGGACAGGGGTTTCTTCCGCAGTATTTT. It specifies CASSVSGQGFLPQYF.

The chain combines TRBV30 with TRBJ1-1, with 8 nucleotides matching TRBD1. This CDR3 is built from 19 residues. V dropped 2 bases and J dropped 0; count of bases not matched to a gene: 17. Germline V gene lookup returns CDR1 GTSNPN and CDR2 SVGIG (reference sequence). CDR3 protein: CAWSPGRGRPSHMNTEAFF. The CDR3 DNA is TGTGCCTGGAGTCCAGGCAGGGGGCGGCCCTCTCACATGAACACTGAAGCTTTCTTT.

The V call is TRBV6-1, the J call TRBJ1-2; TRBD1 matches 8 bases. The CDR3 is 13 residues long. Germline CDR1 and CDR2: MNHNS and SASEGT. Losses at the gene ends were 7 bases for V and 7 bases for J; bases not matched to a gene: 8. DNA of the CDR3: TGTGCCAGCACGCTGGACAGGGACCTTGGCTACACCTTC. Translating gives CASTLDRDLGYTF.

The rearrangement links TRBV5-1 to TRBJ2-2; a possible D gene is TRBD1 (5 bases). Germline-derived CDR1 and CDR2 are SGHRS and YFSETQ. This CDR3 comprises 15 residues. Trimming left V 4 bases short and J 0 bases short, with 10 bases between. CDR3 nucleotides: TGCGCCAGCAGCCAGGACACGCCGAACACCGGGGAGCTGTTTTTT. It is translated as CASSQDTPNTGELFF.